This T cell receptor beta chain was retrieved from a study of vaccination and CD4 T cells after COVID-19. Study-level background: The post-COVID samples were taken a median approximately 100 days after diagnosis, anywhere from 35 to 161.

Sequencing of DNA taken from cultured CD4+ T cells relied on the Oncomine TCR Beta short-read assay. TCRdb processed the PCR reads anew with MiXCR; each CDR3 protein has one entry. The table shows 13,000 or so distinct CDR3 sequences, with 27% occurring only once. Treatment in this sample: roughly ten-day PBMC culture with coronavirus spike peptide pools or control peptides (ViraFEST assay). Via ViraFEST, peptide pools expanded antigen-specific T cells before TCR sequencing. Alongside about 9.1 IU/ml IL-2 and about 10 ug/ml peptide pools, PBMCs were cultured at a few million per well. The CDR3 runs to 17 residues. The V end lost 0 bases, the J end lost 0 bases, and 17 bases lay between the germline ends. Germline values: CDR1 DFQATT, CDR2 SNEGSKA (reference sequence). Notes on the study in general: Median about 86% of reactive clones detected in convalescent patients emerged only post-vaccination.

This clonotype was recorded a few times. Its target is not known. The sample consisted of CD4+ T cells from blood, cultured in vitro. The chain combines TRBV20-1 with TRBJ1-2; D is perhaps TRBD1 (5 bases). This clonotype was sampled from a human donor who had recovered from COVID-19. Written as DNA, the CDR3 is TGCAGTGCTAGAGATAATAAGGGGTCAAGAACTAACTATGGCTACACCTTC. Translated, it gives CSARDNKGSRTNYGYTF.